A single sample gave rise to the 15 T cell receptor beta chains below, sequenced in a study of cytomegalovirus exposure and HLA in healthy donors. This PCR relied on a set of 60 Vbeta primers and 13 Jbeta primers. Generated by immunoSEQ multiplex PCR, the TCRdb table keeps only in-frame clones and is missing some. This repertoire shows around 89,000 clones, roughly 80% found once; its top ten account for roughly 1.1%. What was sequenced was PBMCs. These receptors all stem from a girl aged 2 to 9 in good health and CMV-seropositive.

The genes are TRBV9 and TRBJ1-2; maybe TRBD1 (6 bases). The germline V gene has CDR1 SGDLS and CDR2 YYNGEE. This CDR3 has 15 residues. Trimming took 0 bases from V and 3 from J, leaving 12 bases between them. CDR3 coding DNA: TGTGCCAGCAGCGTAGACCCAGGGGCGGACTATGGCTACACCTTC. It codes for CASSVDPGADYGYTF.

The V gene is TRBV12-1, the J gene TRBJ2-1; the table's D call TRBD2 went unverified against the DNA. TRBV12-1 is assigned pseudogene status. CDR3 size: 19 residues. CDR3 nucleotide sequence: TGTGCCAGCAGCCTCGCGACCTCCATTCTAGCGGGAGATGGAAATGAGCAGTTCTTC. This codes for CASSLATSILAGDGNEQFF.

The V gene is TRBV14, the J gene TRBJ1-6; D is uncertain. The germline V gene encodes CDR1 SGHDN and CDR2 FVKESK. This CDR3 contains 14 residues. The germline V and J ends were trimmed by 3 bases and 9 bases, with 12 bases remaining between them. CDR3 in DNA: TGTGCCAGCAGCCAGACATCCCGGATTTCACCCCTCCACTTT. Protein product: CASSQTSRISPLHF.

The chain carries TRBV7-2 and TRBJ1-1; 7 bases are a match to TRBD1. Per the germline V gene, CDR1 is SGHTA and CDR2 is FQGNSA. The CDR3 has 13 residues. V shed 5 bases, J shed 6 bases, and the junction held 6 bases outside the gene matches. CDR3 protein: CASSPTGVPEAFF. The CDR3 region has the DNA TGTGCCAGCAGCCCAACAGGGGTCCCTGAAGCTTTCTTT. Full variable domain (missing parts from reference TRBV7-2 and TRBJ1-1): GAGVSQSPSNKVTEKGKDVELRCDPISGHTALYWYRQSLGQGLEFLIYFQGNSAPDKSGLPSDRFSAERTGGSVSTLTIQRTQQEDSAVYLCASSPTGVPEAFFGQGTRLTVV.

The chain recombines TRBV13 with TRBJ2-1; TRBD1 matches at 11 bases. J lost 9 bases, V lost 10 bases, and 8 bases had no gene match. This CDR3 spans 13 amino acids. CDR1 is PRHDT and CDR2 is FYEKMQ in the germline V gene (reference sequence). CDR3 coding DNA: TGTGCCACCGAGGGACAGGGGGGTTCTGAGCAGTTCTTC. This translates into CATEGQGGSEQFF.

The V call is TRBV5-1, the J call TRBJ2-7; D possibly corresponds to TRBD1 (5 bases). The germline V and J ends were trimmed by 0 bases and 6 bases, with 13 bases remaining between them. Germline CDR1 SGHRS, CDR2 YFSETQ. The CDR3 is made up of 14 amino acids. The CDR3 region has the DNA TGCGCCAGCAGCTTGGCTCAGGGTGAGGCCGAGCAGTACTTC. As protein: CASSLAQGEAEQYF.

V usage is TRBV28 and J usage is TRBJ1-2, with 10 positions matching TRBD1. The germline V gene encodes CDR1 MDHEN and CDR2 SYDVKM. The CDR3 extends over 15 amino acids. Losses at the gene ends were 6 bases for V and 4 bases for J; bases not matched to a gene: 8. The CDR3 nucleotides read TGTGCCAGCAGGAAGGGGACAGGGGATTCCTATGGCTACACCTTC. This encodes CASRKGTGDSYGYTF.

This clone was observed once. This chain connects TRBV6-5 to TRBJ1-2; D perhaps matches TRBD1 (6 bases). V lost 4 bases to trimming and J lost 4 bases, with 7 bases between them. CDR3 length: 12 residues. Germline CDR1 reads MNHEY; CDR2 reads SVGAGI. This CDR3 is CASSSTGYGYTF. CDR3 bases: TGTGCCAGCAGTTCGACAGGCTATGGCTACACCTTC.

The genes are TRBV6-6 and TRBJ1-5, with 7 bases identical to TRBD1. This CDR3 spans 13 amino acids. After removal of 6 bases from V and 7 bases from J, the junction contained 6 bases not matched to a gene. CDR1 and CDR2 (germline): MNHNY, SVGAGI (reference sequence). The CDR3 protein is CASSSTQGQPQHF. The CDR3 coding sequence is TGTGCCAGCAGCTCGACACAGGGGCAGCCCCAGCATTTT.

V is TRBV30 and J is TRBJ1-1; 10 nucleotides align to TRBD1. The germline V gene encodes CDR1 GTSNPN and CDR2 SVGIG (reference sequence). This CDR3 contains 15 residues. The junction had 6 bases not matched to a gene; V was cut back by 5 bases and J by 0 bases. For the CDR3, the DNA is TGTGCCTGGGATGGGACAGGGGTACTGAACACTGAAGCTTTCTTT. Translation gives CAWDGTGVLNTEAFF.

J is TRBJ2-1 and V is TRBV29-1; TRBD1 might be the D (6 bases). V shed 2 bases and J shed 5 bases, with 13 bases lying between them. The length of the CDR3 is 14 residues. Germline assignment: CDR1 SQVTM and CDR2 ANQGSEA. DNA of the CDR3: TGCAGCGTTGAACCACGGACAGCCAACAATGAGCAGTTCTTC. Translation gives CSVEPRTANNEQFF.

This clone came up once. This sequence joins TRBV19 and TRBJ1-2; 8 bases match TRBD1. From germline, CDR1 is LNHDA and CDR2 SQIVND (reference sequence). V shed 9 bases, J shed 8 bases, and the junction held 5 bases outside the gene matches. The CDR3 is 11 residues long. The CDR3 here is CASQTGEGYTF. In nucleotides, the CDR3 is TGTGCCAGCCAGACAGGGGAAGGCTACACCTTC.

The rearrangement joins TRBV7-3 to TRBJ2-2; D is possibly TRBD2 (5 bases). The ends were cut back, 5 bases at V and 4 bases at J, with 17 bases in the middle. The length of the CDR3 is 16 residues. The germline V gene encodes CDR1 SGHTA and CDR2 FQGTGA. DNA for the CDR3: TGTGCCAGCAGCCCAAGGGAGATGGACTTCACCGGGGAGCTGTTTTTT. Translation gives CASSPREMDFTGELFF. The whole variable domain, remainder taken from reference TRBV7-3 and TRBJ2-2, is GAGVSQTPSNKVTEKGKYVELRCDPISGHTALYWYRQSLGQGPEFLIYFQGTGAADDSGLPNDRFFAVRPEGSVSTLKIQRTERGDSAVYLCASSPREMDFTGELFFGEGSRLTVL.

This rearrangement joins TRBV6-5 to TRBJ1-5; D is uncertain. CDR1 and CDR2 from the germline V gene are MNHEY and SVGAGI. The germline V and J ends were trimmed by 0 bases and 0 bases, with 6 bases remaining between them. The CDR3 is 15 amino acids. CDR3 loop: CASSYSGFSNQPQHF. DNA for the CDR3: TGTGCCAGCAGTTACTCGGGCTTTAGCAATCAGCCCCAGCATTTT.

The V gene is TRBV6-1, the J gene TRBJ1-5; maybe TRBD1 (6 bases). CDR3 length: 15 residues. Per the germline V gene, CDR1 is MNHNS and CDR2 is SASEGT. V lost 2 bases to trimming and J lost 4 bases, with 12 bases between them. As DNA, the CDR3 is TGTGCCAGCAGTGAATCGGGGGGGCCGAATCAGCCCCAGCATTTT. Protein product: CASSESGGPNQPQHF.